What follows describes a single TCR beta chain. The antigen is undetermined. These data originate in a study of T cell responses to AZD1222 COVID-19 vaccine. Points from the study as a whole: The study identified only a handful of AZD1222 recipients as seropositive at baseline. Among the donors, most were white British and more were female, and clonal diversity was possibly underestimated. Researchers took repertoire samples only after the peak T cell response had come. Two AZD1222 administrations were followed by greater Spike-specific TCR breadth and depth.

The assay was immunoSEQ multiplex PCR, and TCRdb's table has in-frame clones only and misses some. The profile shows around 100,000 clones, around 90% of them singletons. The CDR3 has 14 residues. The V gene lost 1 base and the J gene lost 6 bases, with 13 bases spanning the gap. CDR1 KGHSY and CDR2 FQNENV come from the germline V gene. Material: peripheral blood, obtained on day 0 of AZD1222 vaccination. The chain uses TRBV16 and TRBJ2-7; tentative D call: TRBD1 (5 bases). The receptor was derived from an adult in good health. DNA for the CDR3: TGTGCCAGCAGCCAATTGCAGGGCCTTGGCGAGCAGTACTTC. Amino acids: CASSQLQGLGEQYF. Drawing the rest from reference TRBV16 and TRBJ2-7, the complete variable domain is GEEVAQTPKHLVRGEGQKAKLYCAPIKGHSYVFWYQQVLKNEFKFLISFQNENVFDETGMPKERFSAKCLPNSPCSLEIQATKLEDSAVYFCASSQLQGLGEQYFGPGTRLTVT.